Shown below are 19 T cell receptor beta chains from a single sample sequenced in a study of metastatic and nonmetastatic thyroid tumors. With MiXCR, TCRdb called clones anew from the PCR reads. The sample yields around 31,000 clones, just under 30% seen once. Thyroid surgery was preceded by no treatment in any patient. Sequencing was performed on blood. These receptors all come from a female donor with papillary thyroid cancer or a benign thyroid nodule (not recorded which). Some clones in this sample may be carry-over from other donors' samples.

This clone was detected many times. The rearrangement uses TRBV7-9 and TRBJ1-6; D possibly corresponds to TRBD1 (6 bases). CDR3 length: 15 amino acids. Germline CDR1 and CDR2: SEHNR and FQNEAQ (reference sequence). Between the trimmed V and J ends, which lost 4 bases and 10 bases, there was a span of 17 bases. CDR3 amino acids: CASSSGGGLGSPLHF. CDR3 nucleotide sequence: TGTGCCAGCAGCTCCGGCGGGGGCTTAGGGTCACCCCTCCACTTT.

This chain connects TRBV10-3 to TRBJ2-1; D might be TRBD2 (5 bases). The germline CDR1 and CDR2 sequences are ENHRY and SYGVKD. This CDR3 comprises 12 residues. Trimming removed 6 bases from V and 3 bases from J, with 6 bases in between. The CDR3 coding sequence is TGTGCCATCAGGGACTTCTACAATGAGCAGTTCTTC. Protein product: CAIRDFYNEQFF.

This clone was counted a few times. The V and J genes are TRBV11-2 and TRBJ1-2, with D tentatively TRBD1 (6 bases). Trimming pared 5 bases from V and 4 bases from J, leaving 11 bases between. This CDR3 region has 13 residues. Germline lookup yields CDR1 SGHAT and CDR2 FQNNGV. The CDR3 protein is CASSADSIYGYTF. For the CDR3, the DNA is TGTGCCAGCAGCGCGGACAGCATCTATGGCTACACCTTC.

In its sample, this clone was seen many times. The V gene is TRBV20-1, the J gene TRBJ2-2, with TRBD1 matching 10 bases. The CDR3 totals 14 residues. CDR1 and CDR2 (germline): DFQATT, SNEGSKA (reference sequence). V was pared by 6 bases and J by 5 bases, with 6 bases of the junction left unmatched. CDR3 sequence (DNA): TGCAGTGCAGGGACAGGGGACGGAACCGGGGAGCTGTTTTTT. Amino acid sequence: CSAGTGDGTGELFF.

This clone was seen only once. The V and J genes are TRBV5-1 and TRBJ1-1, with D maybe TRBD1 (5 bases). Trimming removed 7 bases at V and 6 bases at J, with 22 bases between. Germline CDR1 SGHRS, CDR2 YFSETQ. The CDR3 has 15 amino acids. This CDR3 is CASGGNLGPGAEAFF. CDR3 bases: TGCGCCAGCGGGGGGAATTTGGGGCCCGGCGCTGAAGCTTTCTTT.

This clone is medium-sized. The chain recombines TRBV28 with TRBJ1-5; 8 bases are a match to TRBD1. Germline V CDR1 and CDR2: MDHEN, SYDVKM. The CDR3 is 12 residues long. V was pared by 8 bases and J by 6 bases, with 3 bases of the junction left unmatched. The CDR3 is CASQGQGQPQHF. The CDR3 region has the DNA TGTGCCAGCCAAGGACAGGGTCAGCCCCAGCATTTT.

This chain uses TRBV9 with TRBJ2-1; TRBD2 matches at 10 bases. The CDR3 spans 16 residues. V shed 3 bases and J 4 bases; nucleotides not matched to a gene: 7. Germline CDR1 and CDR2: SGDLS and YYNGEE. CDR3 region: CASSAVRTSGYNEQFF. The CDR3 nucleotides read TGTGCCAGCAGCGCCGTCAGGACTAGCGGTTACAATGAGCAGTTCTTC.

The chain links TRBV10-3 to TRBJ1-2, with 7 nucleotides matching TRBD1. The CDR3 spans 15 residues. Trimming at V came to 4 bases and at J to 6 bases, leaving 11 bases not matched to a gene. The germline gives CDR1 ENHRY, CDR2 SYGVKD. The CDR3 loop is CAISGRDSFLDGYTF. The CDR3, as DNA: TGTGCCATCAGTGGTAGGGACAGCTTTCTCGATGGCTACACCTTC.

The chain carries TRBV11-2 and TRBJ2-1; 11 positions match TRBD1. V shed 5 bases and J 8 bases; nucleotides not matched to a gene: 14. Germline CDR1 is SGHAT and CDR2 is FQNNGV. The length of the CDR3 is 17 residues. CDR3 residues: CASSLRGGQGARDEQFF. The CDR3 region has the DNA TGTGCCAGCAGCCTTAGGGGTGGACAGGGGGCACGTGATGAGCAGTTCTTC. Combining the CDR3 with reference TRBV11-2 and TRBJ2-1 gives the whole variable domain EAGVAQSPRYKIIEKRQSVAFWCNPISGHATLYWYQQILGQGPKLLIQFQNNGVVDDSQLPKDRFSAERLKGVDSTLKIQPAKLEDSAVYLCASSLRGGQGARDEQFFGPGTRLTVL.

The rearrangement joins TRBV10-3 to TRBJ2-3, with D possibly TRBD1 on 6 matching bases. CDR3 length: 12 residues. Trimming left V 10 bases short and J 0 bases short, with 8 bases between. CDR1 and CDR2 (germline): ENHRY, SYGVKD. In DNA form, the CDR3 reads TGTGCCACCGGACAGAGCACAGATACGCAGTATTTT. It codes for CATGQSTDTQYF.

This rearrangement joins TRBV15 to TRBJ2-3, with 8 bases that match TRBD2. The CDR3 has 18 amino acids. The junction had 10 bases not matched to a gene; V was cut back by 0 bases and J by 2 bases. Per the germline V gene, CDR1 is LNHNV and CDR2 is YYDKDF (reference sequence). Here the CDR3 reads CATSRDTLAGAPTDTQYF. The CDR3 nucleotides are TGTGCCACCAGCAGAGATACCCTAGCGGGCGCCCCCACAGATACGCAGTATTTT.

The gene calls are TRBV30 and TRBJ1-1, with D possibly being TRBD1 (5 bases). There are 12 residues in the CDR3. In germline, CDR1 is GTSNPN, CDR2 SVGIG (reference sequence). Trimming shortened V by 5 bases and J by 7 bases, and 14 bases separated the two germline ends. The chain's CDR3 is CAWRRGVDEAFF. As DNA, the CDR3 is TGTGCCTGGCGTCGGGGGGTCGATGAAGCTTTCTTT. Variable domain in full (rest from reference TRBV30 and TRBJ1-1): SQTIHQWPATLVQPVGSPLSLECTVEGTSNPNLYWYRQAAGRGLQLLFYSVGIGQISSEVPQNLSASRPQDRQFILSSKKLLLSDSGFYLCAWRRGVDEAFFGQGTRLTVV.

This rearrangement joins TRBV5-1 to TRBJ2-1, with no clear D. Germline values: CDR1 SGHRS, CDR2 YFSETQ. The CDR3 is 13 amino acids. V gave up 6 bases and J gave up 8 bases, with 15 bases separating them. As DNA, the CDR3 is TGCGCCAGCATCAGAGATCATAGCTATGAGCAGTTCTTC. Translated: CASIRDHSYEQFF.

The table lists this clone with a few counts. This chain joins TRBV6-1 and TRBJ2-2, with 9 bases that match TRBD2. This CDR3 spans 16 amino acids. CDR1 and CDR2 (germline): MNHNS, SASEGT. After removal of 7 bases from V and 5 bases from J, the junction contained 11 bases not matched to a gene. The CDR3 spells CASKAGGRAETGELFF. The CDR3 nucleotides read TGTGCCAGCAAGGCGGGAGGGCGAGCTGAGACCGGGGAGCTGTTTTTT.

The V and J genes are TRBV6-1 and TRBJ2-3, with TRBD2 matching 7 bases. Germline CDR1 MNHNS, CDR2 SASEGT. Trimming removed 7 bases from V and 0 bases from J; junction bases left unmatched: 4. This CDR3 comprises 14 residues. The CDR3 DNA sequence: TGTGCCAGCAATTCGGGGGGAAGCACAGATACGCAGTATTTT. It codes for CASNSGGSTDTQYF.

The chain couples TRBV5-5 to TRBJ2-3; D gene unclear. Trimming cost V 0 bases and J 3 bases, with 8 bases left between them. The CDR3 is made up of 14 amino acids. The germline V gene has CDR1 SGHKS and CDR2 YYEKEE (reference sequence). The DNA of the CDR3 is TGTGCCAGCAGCTTGGATTCGGCAACAGATACGCAGTATTTT. This gives the protein CASSLDSATDTQYF.

This clone was found a few times. The chain joins TRBV30 to TRBJ1-2; D is uncertain. V lost 1 base, J lost 8 bases, and 8 bases lay in between. Germline loops: CDR1 GTSNPN, CDR2 SVGIG (reference sequence). CDR3 length: 11 amino acids. CDR3 nucleotides: TGTGCCTGGAGTGAGAAGTGGGGCTACACCTTC. It yields the protein CAWSEKWGYTF.

The table lists this clone with a few counts. The V call is TRBV29-1, the J call TRBJ1-1; 7 bases agree with TRBD1. Germline CDR1 is SQVTM and CDR2 is ANQGSEA. This CDR3 spans 15 amino acids. V shed 7 bases and J 0 bases; nucleotides not matched to a gene: 11. CDR3: CSDLSSGGMNTEAFF. The CDR3 DNA is TGCAGCGACTTATCCTCAGGGGGGATGAACACTGAAGCTTTCTTT.

This clone was recorded once. The gene calls are TRBV30 and TRBJ1-5; the D is unclear. Trimming took off 1 base at V and 3 bases at J, with 13 bases between the two ends. Germline lookup yields CDR1 GTSNPN and CDR2 SVGIG (reference sequence). This CDR3 is built from 15 residues. The chain's CDR3 is CAWSDRGAYNQPQHF. The CDR3 nucleotides are TGTGCCTGGAGTGACCGAGGAGCCTACAATCAGCCCCAGCATTTT.